This T cell receptor beta chain was obtained from a study of cytotoxic CD8 clonotypes in ibrutinib-treated CLL. Germline V gene lookup returns CDR1 MNHNS and CDR2 SASEGT. V shed 6 bases and J shed 9 bases, with 12 bases lying between them. The CDR3 loop spans 12 amino acids. The table came from immunoSEQ multiplex PCR; TCRdb's copy has only in-frame clones and leaves some out. Of 200,000 to 250,000 clones in the sample, approximately 79% are singletons; the top ten hold over 9.5%. This receptor was identified in a human donor with chronic lymphocytic leukemia. This specimen consisted of PBMCs, obtained after 12 months of ibrutinib treatment. This chain joins TRBV6-1 and TRBJ2-1; tentatively, D is TRBD2 (5 bases). CDR3 protein: CASRAVGSEQFF. The CDR3 bases are TGTGCCAGCAGAGCTGTGGGGAGTGAGCAGTTCTTC.